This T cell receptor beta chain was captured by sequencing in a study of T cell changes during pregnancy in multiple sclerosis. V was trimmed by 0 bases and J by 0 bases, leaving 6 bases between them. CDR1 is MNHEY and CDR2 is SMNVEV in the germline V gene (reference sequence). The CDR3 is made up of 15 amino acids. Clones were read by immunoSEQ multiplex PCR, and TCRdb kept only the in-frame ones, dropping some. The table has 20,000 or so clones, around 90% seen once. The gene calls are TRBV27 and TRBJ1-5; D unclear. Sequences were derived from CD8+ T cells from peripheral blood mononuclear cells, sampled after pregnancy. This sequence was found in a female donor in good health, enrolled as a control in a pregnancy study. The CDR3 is CASSLSASSNQPQHF. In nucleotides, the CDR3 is TGTGCCAGCAGTTTATCGGCATCTAGCAATCAGCCCCAGCATTTT.